This TCR beta chain came from a study of blood T cells in healthy people across ages. The CDR3 totals 15 residues. Trimming removed 4 bases from V and 4 bases from J; junction bases left unmatched: 6. The germline V gene encodes CDR1 MNHEY and CDR2 SMNVEV (reference sequence). Researchers isolated at least 7 million PBMCs per sample. This clonotype appeared a few times. Antigen unknown. General study results and limits: There were more naive CD4+ cells and higher diversity in long-lived donors than in aged donors. Per million T cells, TCR beta diversity dropped roughly linearly as age increased.

A second PCR, run for roughly 7 to 11 cycles, used a sample-barcoded 5' primer plus a J-beta primer mix. MiXCR was run by TCRdb on the 5' RACE reads, yielding one entry per CDR3 protein. Among about 760,000 distinct CDR3 sequences, more than 20% were seen once, and the ten largest hold under 10%. These data were also reused for a study on T cells of mothers and their children.

V and J are TRBV27 and TRBJ2-5; 10 positions match TRBD2. The sequence came from a boy between 10 and 17 years old in good health. Sequencing was performed on blood. CDR3 DNA: TGTGCCAGCAGTTGGGGACTAGCGCCTCTAGAGACCCAGTACTTC. Residues: CASSWGLAPLETQYF.